Listed below are T cell receptor beta chains from one sample, sequenced in a study of shared clonotypes between healthy human individuals. Sequenced by immunoSEQ multiplex PCR; TCRdb stores in-frame clones only, minus some. The data hold around 2,000,000 clones, with 95% observed a single time. The sample taken for sequencing was naive CD4+ T cells sorted from blood. All receptors derive from a man aged 18 to 29 in good health. CDR3s include the opening cysteine and the closing phenylalanine or tryptophan. A D gene is named only where the DNA matches it firmly. Some rows mark clone size as missing; the rest say once, few, many or name a class of expanded clone.

NA	TRBJ2-7	NA	TRBV20-1	TGCAGTGCTATCGCCTACGAGCAGTACTTC	CSAIAYEQYF
NA	TRBJ2-7	NA	TRBV29-1	TGCAGCGTGAAGACTAGTCTGCACTCCTACGAGCAGTACTTC	CSVKTSLHSYEQYF
NA	TRBJ1-1	TRBD1	TRBV28	TGTGCCAGCCTCAGGGGGCGCCCCACTGAAGCTTTCTTT	CASLRGRPTEAFF
once	TRBJ1-1	NA	TRBV5-1	TGCGCCAGCAGCTCCCTACCCTATCAGGGAAACACTGAAGCTTTCTTT	CASSSLPYQGNTEAFF
NA	TRBJ2-7	NA	TRBV10-1	TGCGCCAGCAGTCCCCATCCTCAGGGAGCGTCCTACGAGCAGTACTTC	CASSPHPQGASYEQYF
NA	TRBJ2-5	TRBD1	TRBV30	TGTGCCTGTCTTAGGGGACAGAAACAAGAGACCCAGTACTTC	CACLRGQKQETQYF
NA	TRBJ1-5	NA	TRBV4-1	TGCGCCAGCAGCCAAGGGACAGCGTATAGCAATCAGCCCCAGCATTTT	CASSQGTAYSNQPQHF
NA	TRBJ1-1	NA	TRBV7-2	TGTGCCAGCAGCACCCCACGGGGCTTTGAAGCTTTCTTT	CASSTPRGFEAFF
NA	TRBJ1-1	TRBD1	TRBV30	TGTGCCTGGAGGGACAGGGGGCACCAGAACACTGAAGCTTTCTTT	CAWRDRGHQNTEAFF
NA	TRBJ1-4	NA	TRBV7-2	TGTGCCAGCAGTCACCGGGAGAACCCTACAACTAATGAAAAACTGTTTTTT	CASSHRENPTTNEKLFF
NA	TRBJ2-3	TRBD1	TRBV29-1	TGCAGCGTCCGTGGACAGGGGGCAGATACGCAGTATTTT	CSVRGQGADTQYF
NA	TRBJ2-2	NA	TRBV30	TGTGCCTGGAGAGCGGGACAGATCCCCGGGGAGCTGTTTTTT	CAWRAGQIPGELFF
NA	TRBJ1-1	NA	TRBV4-2	TGTGCCAGCAGTCCCACGCTGGGGTCCGGGAACACTGAAGCTTTCTTT	CASSPTLGSGNTEAFF
NA	TRBJ2-5	NA	TRBV6-5	NA	CASSFFGQGWLETQYF
NA	TRBJ1-1	NA	TRBV6-6	TGTGCCAGCAGCCTGACCACCGGAGGTACTGAAGCTTTCTTT	CASSLTTGGTEAFF
once	TRBJ1-1	NA	TRBV11-3	TGTGCCAGCAGCCCACAAGGGCGGGGCACTGAAGCTTTCTTT	CASSPQGRGTEAFF
NA	TRBJ2-7	NA	TRBV5-6	TGTGCCAGCAGCTTGGGGCAGGGTACCAAGCAGTACTTC	CASSLGQGTKQYF
NA	TRBJ2-1	NA	TRBV2	TGTGCCAGCAGTGACTTCAATGAGCAGTTCTTC	CASSDFNEQFF
NA	TRBJ2-7	NA	TRBV7-9	TGTGCCAGCAGCTTAGCAGGTGGAGGGACGGATACCTACGAGCAGTACTTC	CASSLAGGGTDTYEQYF
NA	TRBJ1-4	NA	TRBV7-2	TGTGCCAGCAGCCCGCAACCAAGCAATGAAAAACTGTTTTTT	CASSPQPSNEKLFF
NA	TRBJ2-2	NA	TRBV7-3	TGTGCCAGCAGCTTAATCGTCATGGAAAACACCGGGGAGCTGTTTTTT	CASSLIVMENTGELFF
NA	TRBJ1-3	NA	TRBV4-1	TGCGCCAGCAGCCAAGGTGGGACGACCTCTGGAAACACCATATATTTT	CASSQGGTTSGNTIYF
NA	TRBJ1-1	TRBD1	TRBV4-1	TGCGCCAGCAGCCCCCTGACAGGGAAGAACACTGAAGCTTTCTTT	CASSPLTGKNTEAFF
NA	TRBJ2-3	NA	TRBV5-1	TGCGCCAGCAGAAGTTTGGGTACAGATACGCAGTATTTT	CASRSLGTDTQYF
NA	TRBJ1-4	TRBD1	TRBV6-5	TGTGCCAGCAGTTACCGTCGACAGGGGGGTGAAAAACTGTTTTTT	CASSYRRQGGEKLFF
once	TRBJ1-1	NA	TRBV5-4	TGTGCCAGCAGCTTGGAACAGGGACGAACTGAAGCTTTCTTT	CASSLEQGRTEAFF
NA	TRBJ2-1	NA	TRBV7-2	TGTGCCAGCAGCTCAGTGACAGGCTCCCCTGAGCAGTTCTTC	CASSSVTGSPEQFF
NA	TRBJ2-5	NA	TRBV7-9	TGTGCCAGCAGCACCCCTAAAGAGACCCAGTACTTC	CASSTPKETQYF
NA	TRBJ2-7	TRBD2	TRBV6-6	TGTGCCAGCAGTCATAGAGCGGGGTACGAGCAGTACTTC	CASSHRAGYEQYF
NA	TRBJ2-5	NA	TRBV10-1	TGCGCCAGCAGTGAGTCAAGAGGGGTCGAGACCCAGTACTTC	CASSESRGVETQYF
NA	TRBJ2-3	NA	TRBV10-3	TGTGCCATCAGTGAGTCCTTTATTTCTGGAGATACGCAGTATTTT	CAISESFISGDTQYF
NA	TRBJ2-4	TRBD1	TRBV6-1	TGTGCCAGCATCGGGACAGGGAGAGCCAAAAACATTCAGTACTTC	CASIGTGRAKNIQYF
NA	TRBJ1-6	TRBD1	TRBV6-5	TGTGCCAGCAGCCGGACAGGCGGCTTAGATTCACCCCTCCACTTT	CASSRTGGLDSPLHF
NA	TRBJ2-1	NA	TRBV4-1	TGCGCCAGCAGCCCCGTACGAACGAGCTCCTACAATGAGCAGTTCTTC	CASSPVRTSSYNEQFF
NA	TRBJ2-7	TRBD2	TRBV5-1	TGCGCCAGCAGCCCCGGACTAGCTGCGCACGAGCAGTACTTC	CASSPGLAAHEQYF
NA	TRBJ1-6	TRBD1	TRBV6-5	TGTGCCAGCAGTCGGACAGGGAGTCGTTCACCCCTCCACTTT	CASSRTGSRSPLHF
NA	TRBJ2-3	NA	TRBV25-1	TGTGCCAGCAGTGGGTTCACAGATACGCAGTATTTT	CASSGFTDTQYF
NA	TRBJ2-2	NA	TRBV7-9	TGTGCCAGCAGCCCACTAGGGACTGTAAACACCGGGGAGCTGTTTTTT	CASSPLGTVNTGELFF
NA	TRBJ2-2	NA	TRBV10-3	TGTGCCATCAGTGAGTCGGGTTTAGCGAACACCGGGGAGCTGTTTTTT	CAISESGLANTGELFF
once	TRBJ2-6	NA	TRBV5-6	TGTGCCAGCAGCTTAGTGGGCAGCTCTGGGGCCAACGTCCTGACTTTC	CASSLVGSSGANVLTF
few	TRBJ2-3	NA	TRBV5-4	TGTGCCAGCAGCTTGCAAAGCGGGAGCACAGATACGCAGTATTTT	CASSLQSGSTDTQYF
NA	TRBJ2-1	NA	TRBV5-4	TGTGCCAGCAGCTTGGCCCGGGCCCAAGGGAATGAGCAGTTCTTC	CASSLARAQGNEQFF
once	TRBJ2-3	TRBD2	TRBV6-1	TGTGCCAGCAGTGGTAATAGGGTAGGGGTTGAGCGGGAGACAGATACGCAGTATTTT	CASSGNRVGVERETDTQYF
NA	TRBJ2-5	NA	TRBV5-1	TGCGCCAGCAGGCCCACAGGAATCCAAGAGACCCAGTACTTC	CASRPTGIQETQYF
NA	TRBJ1-1	NA	TRBV6-5	TGTGCCAGCAGTACCCGGGGAACGAACACTGAAGCTTTCTTT	CASSTRGTNTEAFF
NA	TRBJ2-2	NA	TRBV7-8	TGTGCCAGCAGCGCCGGGACCCTCGGGACCGGGGAGCTGTTTTTT	CASSAGTLGTGELFF
NA	TRBJ2-3	NA	TRBV5-1	TGCGCCAGCAGCTTAACGATAGCGTCAGATACGCAGTATTTT	CASSLTIASDTQYF
few	TRBJ1-6	NA	TRBV4-1	TGCGCCAGCAGAGCAGGGAGCTCCTATAATTCACCCCTCCACTTT	CASRAGSSYNSPLHF
NA	TRBJ2-3	NA	TRBV5-1	TGCGCCAGCAGCTTGGCGTCTGGCTCAGATACGCAGTATTTT	CASSLASGSDTQYF
NA	TRBJ2-2	TRBD1	TRBV19	TGTGCCAGTACCCCCCGAGGACAGGTGTTTACCGGGGAGCTGTTTTTT	CASTPRGQVFTGELFF
NA	TRBJ2-7	NA	TRBV7-2	TGTGCCAGCAGCTCCCCAACGGGAGCTATCTACGAGCAGTACTTC	CASSSPTGAIYEQYF
NA	TRBJ2-1	TRBD1	TRBV5-1	TGCGCCAGCAGCTTGTCATCCCGGACAGGCAACAATGAGCAGTTCTTC	CASSLSSRTGNNEQFF
NA	TRBJ2-2	NA	TRBV6-1	TGTGCCAGCATGGGGCTAGCCGGAACCGGGGAGCTGTTTTTT	CASMGLAGTGELFF
NA	TRBJ1-2	TRBD1	TRBV5-1	TGCGCCAGCAGCTTGGTCGGGACACAGGGGGACTATGGCTACACCTTC	CASSLVGTQGDYGYTF